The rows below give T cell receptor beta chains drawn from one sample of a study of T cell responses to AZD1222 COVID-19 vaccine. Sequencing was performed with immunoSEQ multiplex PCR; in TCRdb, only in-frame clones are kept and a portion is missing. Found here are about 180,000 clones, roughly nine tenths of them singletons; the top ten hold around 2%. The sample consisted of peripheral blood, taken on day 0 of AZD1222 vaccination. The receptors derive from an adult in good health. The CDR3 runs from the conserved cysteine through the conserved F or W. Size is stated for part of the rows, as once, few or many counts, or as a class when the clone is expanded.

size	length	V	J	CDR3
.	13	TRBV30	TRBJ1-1	CACQQGIVAEAFF
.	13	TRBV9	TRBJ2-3	CASSRGGFDTQYF
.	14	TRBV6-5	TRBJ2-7	CASTGGLGVYEQYF
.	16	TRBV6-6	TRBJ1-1	CAVPNPLGIGNTEAFF
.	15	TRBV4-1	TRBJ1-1	CASGLLRGENTEAFF
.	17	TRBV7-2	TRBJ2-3	CASRSPNRDRITDTQYF
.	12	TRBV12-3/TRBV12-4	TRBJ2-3	CASSFASGAQYF
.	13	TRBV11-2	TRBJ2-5	CASSLQRVMTQYF
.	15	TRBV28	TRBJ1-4	CASSDPGGRGEKLFF
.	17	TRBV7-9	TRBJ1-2	CASSPPRRPPDNYGYTF
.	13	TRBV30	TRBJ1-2	CAWTVDRNYGYTF
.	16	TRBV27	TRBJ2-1	CASSFDLDWGNNEQFF
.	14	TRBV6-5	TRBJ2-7	CASSYGRSPGEQYF
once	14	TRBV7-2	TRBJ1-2	CASSSYRDNYGYTF
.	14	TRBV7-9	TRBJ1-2	CASSLDLDTRGYTF
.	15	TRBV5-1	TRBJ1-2	CASSQQPDRVEGYTF
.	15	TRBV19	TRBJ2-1	CASSLGQGAHNEQFF
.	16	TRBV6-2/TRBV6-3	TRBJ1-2	CASSHLGRGVVYGYTF
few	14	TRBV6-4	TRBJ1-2	CASSDGGSIYGYTF
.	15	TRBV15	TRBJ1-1	CATSRDGAPTQEAFF
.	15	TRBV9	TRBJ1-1	CASSASGRRNTEAFF
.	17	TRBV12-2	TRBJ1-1	CASRHLANGGTSTEAFF
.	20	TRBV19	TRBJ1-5	CASSFLGTGISSYSNQPQHF
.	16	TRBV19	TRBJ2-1	CASSPSTTSSYNEQFF
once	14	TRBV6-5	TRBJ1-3	CASSPREPGNTIYF
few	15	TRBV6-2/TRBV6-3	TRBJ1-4	CASSYLAVSGEKLFF
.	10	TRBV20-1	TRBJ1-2	CSAKHYGYTF
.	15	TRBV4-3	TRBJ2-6	CASSQDSSGANVLTF
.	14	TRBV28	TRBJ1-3	CASSSGGPGNTIYF
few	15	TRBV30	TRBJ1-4	CAWSITRQGNEKLFF
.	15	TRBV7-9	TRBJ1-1	CASSLDLGGGTEAFF
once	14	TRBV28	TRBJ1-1	CASSLLRKNTEAFF
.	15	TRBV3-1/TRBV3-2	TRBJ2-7	CASSHLAGGTHEQYF
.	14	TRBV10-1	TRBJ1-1	CASSESGQGLEAFF
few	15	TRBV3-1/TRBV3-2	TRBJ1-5	CASSQGGGGNQPQHF
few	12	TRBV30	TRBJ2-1	CAWSSQGYEQFF
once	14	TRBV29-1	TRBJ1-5	CSVETTDSNQPQHF
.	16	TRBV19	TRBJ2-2	CASGPGGALDTGELFF
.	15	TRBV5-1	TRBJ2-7	CASSLAGGGENEQYF
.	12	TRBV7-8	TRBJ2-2	CASSFSVGELFF
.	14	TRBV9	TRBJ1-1	CASSVSGANTEAFF
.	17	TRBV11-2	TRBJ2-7	CASSLRASQGRTYEQYF
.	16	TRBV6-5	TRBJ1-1	CASSFGTGTANTEAFF
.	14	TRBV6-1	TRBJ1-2	CASSEVRGNYGYTF
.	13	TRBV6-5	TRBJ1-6	CATLGVYNSPLHF
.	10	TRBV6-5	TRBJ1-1	CATRRTEAFF
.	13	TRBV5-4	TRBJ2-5	CASSGGYQETQYF
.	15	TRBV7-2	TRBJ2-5	CASSLVGRKQETQYF
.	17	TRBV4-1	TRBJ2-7	CASSHPYGAGRPYEQYF
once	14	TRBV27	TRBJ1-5	CASSFSTGDQPQHF
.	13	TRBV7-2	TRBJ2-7	CASVDMIPGEQYF